The following is a T cell receptor (beta chain) sequence with its context. The antigen remains undetermined. The data were obtained in a study of cytomegalovirus exposure and HLA in healthy donors. Study-wide findings and caveats: It was confirmed in vitro that a few of the CMV-associated chains were specific for CMV antigens. V segments that were indistinguishable, TRBV6-2 and TRBV6-3 among them, were omitted from analysis. Generally TCR sequences proved uncommon, though certain public TCRs appeared in numerous donors. Per a later analysis, 15,000 to 20,000 TCR beta sequences showed association with HLA alleles at 0.05 false discovery rate.

It was with 60 Vbeta and 13 Jbeta primers that the PCR ran. Generated by immunoSEQ multiplex PCR, the TCRdb table keeps only in-frame clones and is missing some. In the table there are about 160,000 clones, about four fifths of which are singletons. The V end was cut by 4 bases, the J end by 5 bases, with 21 bases between. CDR1 SQVTM and CDR2 ANQGSEA come from the germline V gene. The CDR3 sequence is 15 residues long. The specimen sequenced was PBMCs. This clonotype was obtained from a man aged 50-59 years in good health and CMV-seropositive. The J gene is TRBJ2-7, the V gene TRBV29-1, with D possibly TRBD2 on 6 matching bases. DNA of the CDR3: TGCAGCGTTGGTGGGGGGACCCGGCCCGTCCACGAGCAGTACTTC. Translated, it gives CSVGGGTRPVHEQYF.